Presented here are 23 T cell receptor beta chains from one specimen sequenced in a study of cytomegalovirus exposure and HLA in healthy donors. This PCR relied on a set of 60 Vbeta primers and 13 Jbeta primers. Measured with immunoSEQ multiplex PCR; TCRdb has only the in-frame clones, and not every one. The sample holds around 150,000 clones; 87% are singletons and the top ten take 0.8% to 1%. Sequencing was performed on PBMCs. These receptors came from a young woman in good health and CMV-seronegative.

The rearrangement links TRBV6-5 to TRBJ1-4, with TRBD1 matching 7 bases. The CDR3 loop spans 15 amino acids. Germline V lookup: CDR1 MNHEY, CDR2 SVGAGI. The V and J ends lost 8 bases and 8 bases, in that order; junction bases with no gene match: 14. This CDR3 is CASGPRQGWGEKLFF. In DNA form, the CDR3 reads TGTGCCAGCGGCCCTCGACAGGGATGGGGCGAAAAACTGTTTTTT.

The gene calls are TRBV19 and TRBJ1-1; D not certain. The ends were cut back, 2 bases at V and 0 bases at J, with 7 bases in the middle. This CDR3 has 14 residues. From germline, CDR1 is LNHDA and CDR2 SQIVND (reference sequence). The CDR3 DNA follows: TGTGCCAGTAGTATACACAGACTGAACACTGAAGCTTTCTTT. Its protein is CASSIHRLNTEAFF.

This rearrangement joins TRBV7-2 to TRBJ2-3, with 8 bases lining up with TRBD2. This CDR3 has 16 residues. The junction had 6 bases not matched to a gene; V was cut back by 3 bases and J by 1 base. CDR1 SGHTA and CDR2 FQGNSA come from the germline V gene. CDR3 region: CASSFRGGLGTDTQYF. CDR3 bases: TGTGCCAGCAGCTTCCGGGGGGGCCTTGGCACAGATACGCAGTATTTT.

The chain has TRBV4-1 and TRBJ2-3; the match to TRBD2 covers 8 bases. Per germline, CDR1 MGHRA and CDR2 YSYEKL. The CDR3 covers 15 residues. The V and J ends lost 4 bases and 1 base, in that order; junction bases with no gene match: 4. CDR3 nucleotides: TGCGCCAGCAGCCTCGGGGGGGGCGGCACAGATACGCAGTATTTT. Amino acid sequence: CASSLGGGGTDTQYF.

This chain connects TRBV19 to TRBJ1-2; D is undetermined. The CDR3 covers 12 residues. Germline lookup yields CDR1 LNHDA and CDR2 SQIVND (reference sequence). Deletions cut 3 bases from V and 8 bases from J, with 10 bases between. CDR3 protein: CASSIRPGGYTF. The CDR3 DNA sequence: TGTGCCAGTAGTATCCGACCGGGGGGCTACACCTTC.

In its sample, this clone was seen once. This sequence joins TRBV6-4 and TRBJ2-2; D unclear. Looked up from germline, CDR1 is MRHNA and CDR2 is SNTAGT. The CDR3 is 16 residues long. V was clipped by 0 bases and J by 1 base, with 9 bases between them. DNA for the CDR3: TGTGCCAGCAGTGACTCTTTCCGACAGAACACCGGGGAGCTGTTTTTT. It codes for CASSDSFRQNTGELFF.

V is TRBV15 and J is TRBJ2-2, with 10 bases identical to TRBD2. Germline V CDR1 and CDR2: LNHNV, YYDKDF (reference sequence). The CDR3 is 16 residues long. After removal of 4 bases from V and 5 bases from J, the junction contained 7 bases not matched to a gene. The DNA for the CDR3 is TGTGCCACCAGCAAAGCGGGAGGGCCAAGGACCGGGGAGCTGTTTTTT. Protein: CATSKAGGPRTGELFF.

The chain joins TRBV5-4 to TRBJ2-5, with D perhaps TRBD1 (5 bases). The V gene's germline CDR1 is SGHNT and CDR2 YYREEE (reference sequence). This CDR3 has 13 residues. V dropped 0 bases and J dropped 4 bases, with 7 bases sitting between them. The CDR3 DNA reads TGTGCCAGCAGCTTGGAAAGGGGAGAGACCCAGTACTTC. Its protein is CASSLERGETQYF.

V is TRBV6-5 and J is TRBJ1-2, with 11 bases matching TRBD1. CDR1 and CDR2 from the germline V gene are MNHEY and SVGAGI. This CDR3 is built from 15 residues. The trim removed 6 bases at V and 2 bases at J, leaving 5 bases unmatched. DNA for the CDR3: TGTGCCAGCAGCCCCGGACAGGGGGCGAACTATGGCTACACCTTC. Translation gives CASSPGQGANYGYTF.

The chain employs TRBV5-6 and TRBJ1-1; 7 bases fit TRBD1. With 1 base clipped from V and 0 bases from J, the junction kept 3 bases outside the gene matches. The CDR3 spans 15 residues. CDR1 SGHDT and CDR2 YYEEEE come from the germline V gene. CDR3 sequence: CASSLTTGMNTEAFF. CDR3 DNA sequence: TGTGCCAGCAGCTTGACGACAGGGATGAACACTGAAGCTTTCTTT.

The J gene is TRBJ2-5, the V gene TRBV5-4; maybe TRBD1 (5 bases). Germline V gene sequence: CDR1 SGHNT, CDR2 YYREEE (reference sequence). Trimming shortened V by 3 bases and J by 2 bases, and 8 bases separated the two germline ends. The length of the CDR3 is 13 residues. The CDR3 nucleotides are TGTGCCAGCAGCTCGCCAGGGCAAGAGACCCAGTACTTC. It is translated as CASSSPGQETQYF.

This clone was counted at least ten times. The rearrangement joins TRBV6-1 to TRBJ2-7, with TRBD1 matching 9 bases. Per germline, CDR1 MNHNS and CDR2 SASEGT. V trimming: 4 bases; J trimming: 2 bases; junction bases outside the gene matches: 6. The CDR3 runs to 15 residues. CDR3 sequence reads: CASSVAGTGTYEQYF. The CDR3 nucleotides are TGTGCCAGCAGTGTGGCCGGGACAGGGACCTACGAGCAGTACTTC.

The sample holds one count of this clone. The chain joins TRBV6-4 to TRBJ1-2, with D possibly TRBD1 on 5 matching bases. In germline, CDR1 is MRHNA, CDR2 SNTAGT. V dropped 5 bases and J dropped 8 bases, with 18 bases sitting between them. This CDR3 is 14 amino acids long. This CDR3 is CASSKSPPTDGYTF. The CDR3 DNA sequence: TGTGCCAGCAGTAAATCCCCGCCGACAGACGGCTACACCTTC.

The chain joins TRBV28 to TRBJ1-1; D call uncertain. With 3 bases removed from V and 3 bases from J, the gap between germline ends came to 8 bases. This CDR3 is built from 13 residues. Germline CDR1 is MDHEN and CDR2 is SYDVKM. CDR3 loop: CASSLGSYTEAFF. Here the CDR3 DNA reads TGTGCCAGCAGTTTGGGGAGCTACACTGAAGCTTTCTTT.

CDR3 amino acids: CASRQGGAGELFF. The CDR3 DNA follows: TGTGCCAGCAGGCAGGGAGGGGCCGGGGAGCTGTTTTTT. This chain links TRBV2 with TRBJ2-2, with 7 bases fitting TRBD2. Germline loops: CDR1 SNHLY, CDR2 FYNNEI. The CDR3 consists of 13 residues. V shed 6 bases and J 6 bases; nucleotides not matched to a gene: 4.

The gene calls are TRBV6-6 and TRBJ2-1; D is unresolved. V shed 0 bases and J shed 3 bases, with 12 bases lying between them. Germline CDR1 MNHNY, CDR2 SVGAGI (reference sequence). The CDR3 sequence is 16 residues long. The CDR3 protein is CASSYSIDGVYNEQFF. In nucleotides, the CDR3 is TGTGCCAGCAGTTACTCGATAGATGGTGTCTACAATGAGCAGTTCTTC.

This chain uses TRBV7-3 with TRBJ1-1, with a weak D call TRBD1 (5 bases). Per the germline V gene, CDR1 is SGHTA and CDR2 is FQGTGA. The CDR3 is 15 residues long. The V end lost 6 bases, the J end lost 5 bases, and 19 bases lay between the germline ends. CDR3 sequence reads: CASSFLGGRGTEAFF. CDR3 DNA sequence: TGTGCCAGCAGTTTTCTGGGGGGACGGGGGACTGAAGCTTTCTTT.

The chain joins TRBV19 to TRBJ1-1, with D hard to call. Looked up from germline, CDR1 is LNHDA and CDR2 is SQIVND (reference sequence). The CDR3 covers 14 residues. V was trimmed by 3 bases and J by 8 bases, leaving 16 bases between them. CDR3 sequence reads: CASSISLRSEEAFF. CDR3 DNA: TGTGCCAGTAGTATTAGTCTGCGGTCGGAAGAAGCTTTCTTT.

This clone appeared a single time. J is TRBJ1-1 and V is TRBV30; 11 positions match TRBD1. This CDR3 has 16 amino acids. Germline CDR1 is GTSNPN and CDR2 is SVGIG (reference sequence). V lost 2 bases to trimming and J lost 6 bases; unmatched junction nucleotides: 11. CDR3 in DNA: TGTGCCTGGAGTTGGACAGGGGGCGCTTGGGCCTCTGAAGCTTTCTTT. Translated: CAWSWTGGAWASEAFF.

In regard to this clone: This sample includes further DNA sequences coding for the same CDR3. The chain combines TRBV29-1 with TRBJ1-1; D might be TRBD1 (5 bases). CDR3 size: 10 residues. Trimming shortened V by 7 bases and J by 6 bases, and 9 bases separated the two germline ends. Germline V gene sequence: CDR1 SQVTM, CDR2 ANQGSEA. This chain's CDR3 is CSAGGSEAFF. CDR3 nucleotide sequence: TGCAGCGCGGGGGGGTCTGAAGCTTTCTTT. Looking up the rest from reference TRBV29-1 and TRBJ1-1 gives the full variable domain: SAVISQKPSRDICQRGTSLTIQCQVDSQVTMMFWYRQQPGQSLTLIATANQGSEATYESGFVIDKFPISRPNLTFSTLTVSNMSPEDSSIYLCSAGGSEAFFGQGTRLTVV.

CDR3 nucleotides: TGTGCCAGCAGGCCTACGGGACTAGCGGGGCTCACCGGGGAGCTGTTTTTT. Amino acid sequence: CASRPTGLAGLTGELFF. This chain joins TRBV27 and TRBJ2-2; 13 nucleotides agree with TRBD2. The CDR3 runs 17 residues. Germline values: CDR1 MNHEY, CDR2 SMNVEV (reference sequence). The trim removed 6 bases at V and 4 bases at J, leaving 8 bases unmatched.

The chain links TRBV19 to TRBJ2-1, with 9 bases fitting TRBD2. The CDR3 totals 16 residues. V shed 1 base, J shed 2 bases, and the junction held 3 bases outside the gene matches. CDR1 and CDR2 (germline): LNHDA, SQIVND (reference sequence). The CDR3 DNA is TGTGCCAGTAGTATAGCCAGGACTAGCGCCTACAATGAGCAGTTCTTC. Residues: CASSIARTSAYNEQFF.

The chain employs TRBV4-3 and TRBJ2-6; maybe TRBD2 (5 bases). The V and J ends lost 0 bases and 0 bases respectively, with 15 bases between them. CDR3 length: 19 amino acids. CDR1 is LGHNA and CDR2 is YSLEER in the germline V gene. CDR3 region: CASSQDTGLALSGANVLTF. The DNA of the CDR3 is TGCGCCAGCAGCCAAGATACTGGTCTAGCCCTCTCTGGGGCCAACGTCCTGACTTTC.